These T cell receptor beta chains were read from a single sample in a study of T cell responses to AZD1222 COVID-19 vaccine. The table came from immunoSEQ multiplex PCR; TCRdb's copy has only in-frame clones and leaves some out. The repertoire holds around 83,000 clones, with more than 70% as singletons. The sequenced sample was peripheral blood, obtained on day 0 of AZD1222 vaccination. These receptors were collected from an adult in good health. The CDR3 runs from the conserved cysteine through the conserved F or W. Fields, in order: D gene, V gene, clone size, J gene, CDR3 protein, CDR3 DNA. D genes are given only for firm matches. Expanded clones are given a class, and other clones once, few, many or no size at all.

d_call: TRBD1
v_call: TRBV28
clone_size: .
j_call: TRBJ2-7
cdr3_aa: CASSSGQFSYEQYF
cdr3_nt: TGTGCCAGCAGTTCGGGACAGTTTTCCTACGAGCAGTACTTC

d_call: .
v_call: TRBV4-1
clone_size: .
j_call: TRBJ1-2
cdr3_aa: CASSHTTYYGYTF
cdr3_nt: TGCGCCAGCAGCCATACTACGTACTATGGCTACACCTTC

d_call: .
v_call: TRBV7-3
clone_size: once
j_call: TRBJ1-1
cdr3_aa: CASSPQGWNTEAFF
cdr3_nt: TGTGCCAGCAGCCCTCAAGGGTGGAACACTGAAGCTTTCTTT

d_call: TRBD1
v_call: TRBV7-2
clone_size: .
j_call: TRBJ2-5
cdr3_aa: CASRAHRGGGETQYF
cdr3_nt: TGTGCCAGCAGAGCTCACAGGGGCGGTGGAGAGACCCAGTACTTC

d_call: TRBD1
v_call: TRBV28
clone_size: .
j_call: TRBJ1-1
cdr3_aa: CASSSAEGQGWTEAFF
cdr3_nt: TGTGCCAGCAGCTCCGCGGAGGGACAGGGTTGGACTGAAGCTTTCTTT

d_call: .
v_call: TRBV2
clone_size: once
j_call: TRBJ1-5
cdr3_aa: CASSRGRSNQPQHF
cdr3_nt: TGTGCCAGCTCACGGGGACGTAGCAATCAGCCCCAGCATTTT

d_call: .
v_call: TRBV12-3/TRBV12-4
clone_size: .
j_call: TRBJ2-5
cdr3_aa: CASSLGLKGTQYF
cdr3_nt: TGTGCCAGCAGTTTAGGTCTCAAAGGGACCCAGTACTTC

d_call: .
v_call: TRBV5-1
clone_size: once
j_call: TRBJ1-1
cdr3_aa: CASSLAPGDTEAFF
cdr3_nt: TGCGCCAGCAGCTTGGCACCGGGGGACACTGAAGCTTTCTTT

d_call: .
v_call: TRBV19
clone_size: .
j_call: TRBJ2-2
cdr3_aa: CASMNSPNSNTGELFF
cdr3_nt: TGTGCCAGTATGAACAGCCCAAACTCGAACACCGGGGAGCTGTTTTTT

d_call: .
v_call: TRBV12-3/TRBV12-4
clone_size: .
j_call: TRBJ1-2
cdr3_aa: CASTHTEGYGYTF
cdr3_nt: TGTGCCAGCACTCACACGGAGGGTTATGGCTACACCTTC

d_call: .
v_call: TRBV6-6
clone_size: .
j_call: TRBJ1-1
cdr3_aa: CASNLSGRVWGTEAFF
cdr3_nt: TGTGCCAGCAACCTCTCGGGGAGGGTGTGGGGCACTGAAGCTTTCTTT

d_call: .
v_call: TRBV5-4
clone_size: .
j_call: TRBJ2-2
cdr3_aa: CASSLVGARTGELFF
cdr3_nt: TGTGCCAGCAGCTTGGTGGGGGCGCGGACCGGGGAGCTGTTTTTT

d_call: .
v_call: TRBV20-1
clone_size: .
j_call: TRBJ1-2
cdr3_aa: CSASRGRGGYTF
cdr3_nt: TGCAGTGCTAGTAGGGGCCGGGGTGGCTACACCTTC

d_call: .
v_call: TRBV7-9
clone_size: .
j_call: TRBJ2-7
cdr3_aa: CASSLGEGPTYEQYF
cdr3_nt: TGTGCCAGCAGCTTAGGGGAAGGACCCACCTACGAGCAGTACTTC

d_call: TRBD1
v_call: TRBV6-5
clone_size: .
j_call: TRBJ1-5
cdr3_aa: CASKPGQGFYQPQHF
cdr3_nt: TGTGCCAGCAAACCGGGACAGGGGTTTTATCAGCCCCAGCATTTT

d_call: .
v_call: TRBV28
clone_size: .
j_call: TRBJ1-1
cdr3_aa: CASTPGAGRDAFF
cdr3_nt: TGTGCCAGCACCCCAGGGGCCGGTCGAGATGCTTTCTTT

d_call: .
v_call: TRBV7-2
clone_size: .
j_call: TRBJ2-7
cdr3_aa: CASSLVATVPMDEQYF
cdr3_nt: TGTGCCAGCAGCTTAGTTGCGACAGTGCCTATGGACGAGCAGTACTTC

d_call: .
v_call: TRBV9
clone_size: .
j_call: TRBJ1-1
cdr3_aa: CASSVDSGLQNTEAFF
cdr3_nt: TGTGCCAGCAGCGTGGATTCTGGACTTCAGAACACTGAAGCTTTCTTT

d_call: TRBD1
v_call: TRBV24-1
clone_size: .
j_call: TRBJ1-4
cdr3_aa: CATSDPQGAGEKLFF
cdr3_nt: TGTGCCACCAGTGATCCTCAGGGGGCAGGGGAAAAACTGTTTTTT

d_call: .
v_call: TRBV28
clone_size: .
j_call: TRBJ1-5
cdr3_aa: CASSLVQQPQHF
cdr3_nt: TGTGCCAGCAGTTTAGTTCAACAGCCCCAGCATTTT

d_call: TRBD1
v_call: TRBV7-6
clone_size: .
j_call: TRBJ2-7
cdr3_aa: CASSPDRGRSYEQYF
cdr3_nt: TGTGCCAGCAGCCCCGACAGGGGAAGGTCCTACGAGCAGTACTTC

d_call: .
v_call: TRBV19
clone_size: .
j_call: TRBJ1-2
cdr3_aa: CASKPGARYGYTF
cdr3_nt: TGTGCCAGTAAGCCAGGGGCGCGCTATGGCTACACCTTC

d_call: .
v_call: TRBV28
clone_size: .
j_call: TRBJ2-7
cdr3_aa: CASSSERSYEQYF
cdr3_nt: TGTGCCAGCAGTTCCGAACGCTCCTACGAGCAGTACTTC

d_call: .
v_call: TRBV18
clone_size: .
j_call: TRBJ1-1
cdr3_aa: CASSEAGSTEAFF
cdr3_nt: TGTGCCAGCTCAGAGGCAGGGAGCACTGAAGCTTTCTTT

d_call: .
v_call: TRBV18
clone_size: .
j_call: TRBJ2-4
cdr3_aa: CASSPESRGSRDIQYF
cdr3_nt: TGTGCCAGCTCACCCGAGTCTAGGGGCTCGCGGGACATTCAGTACTTC

d_call: TRBD2
v_call: TRBV7-9
clone_size: .
j_call: TRBJ2-1
cdr3_aa: CASSLGLAEGEQFF
cdr3_nt: TGTGCCAGCAGCTTAGGGCTAGCGGAGGGTGAGCAGTTCTTC

d_call: .
v_call: TRBV12-3/TRBV12-4
clone_size: .
j_call: TRBJ2-5
cdr3_aa: CASSERKTQYF
cdr3_nt: TGTGCCAGCAGCGAAAGAAAGACCCAGTACTTC

d_call: TRBD1
v_call: TRBV28
clone_size: .
j_call: TRBJ1-3
cdr3_aa: CARGTGKFSGNTIYF
cdr3_nt: TGTGCCAGGGGGACAGGGAAATTCTCTGGAAACACCATATATTTT

d_call: .
v_call: TRBV6-5
clone_size: .
j_call: TRBJ1-4
cdr3_aa: CASSQTNEKLFF
cdr3_nt: TGTGCCAGCAGTCAAACTAATGAAAAACTGTTTTTT